This T cell receptor beta chain was captured by sequencing in a study of spatial heterogeneity in lung cancer. Findings and caveats of the study: Intratumoral expanded alpha and beta TCR counts were found to track tumor mutation counts.

This clonotype has ten or more counts. Its antigen is unknown. The CDR3 has 14 amino acids. The V gene's germline CDR1 is LGHDT and CDR2 YNNKEL (reference sequence). V trimming: 4 bases; J trimming: 4 bases; junction bases outside the gene matches: 6. The time point: sample taken at primary tumor resection. Unsorted whole RNA of tumor, nontumor lung or frozen PBMC was sequenced. Each CDR3 protein is one row after TCRdb ran MiXCR on the 5' RACE reads. The profile covers about 100,000 distinct CDR3 sequences, with approximately 4.7% appearing a single time and around 21% taken by the ten largest. Sequencing used lung tumor tissue, obtained at surgery. The rearrangement joins TRBV3-1 to TRBJ2-5, with 7 bases matching TRBD2. The origin of this receptor is a male donor with early-stage non-small cell lung cancer. The CDR3 nucleotides read TGTGCCAGCAGCCGAAGATCGGGGGGAGAGACCCAGTACTTC. Protein: CASSRRSGGETQYF.